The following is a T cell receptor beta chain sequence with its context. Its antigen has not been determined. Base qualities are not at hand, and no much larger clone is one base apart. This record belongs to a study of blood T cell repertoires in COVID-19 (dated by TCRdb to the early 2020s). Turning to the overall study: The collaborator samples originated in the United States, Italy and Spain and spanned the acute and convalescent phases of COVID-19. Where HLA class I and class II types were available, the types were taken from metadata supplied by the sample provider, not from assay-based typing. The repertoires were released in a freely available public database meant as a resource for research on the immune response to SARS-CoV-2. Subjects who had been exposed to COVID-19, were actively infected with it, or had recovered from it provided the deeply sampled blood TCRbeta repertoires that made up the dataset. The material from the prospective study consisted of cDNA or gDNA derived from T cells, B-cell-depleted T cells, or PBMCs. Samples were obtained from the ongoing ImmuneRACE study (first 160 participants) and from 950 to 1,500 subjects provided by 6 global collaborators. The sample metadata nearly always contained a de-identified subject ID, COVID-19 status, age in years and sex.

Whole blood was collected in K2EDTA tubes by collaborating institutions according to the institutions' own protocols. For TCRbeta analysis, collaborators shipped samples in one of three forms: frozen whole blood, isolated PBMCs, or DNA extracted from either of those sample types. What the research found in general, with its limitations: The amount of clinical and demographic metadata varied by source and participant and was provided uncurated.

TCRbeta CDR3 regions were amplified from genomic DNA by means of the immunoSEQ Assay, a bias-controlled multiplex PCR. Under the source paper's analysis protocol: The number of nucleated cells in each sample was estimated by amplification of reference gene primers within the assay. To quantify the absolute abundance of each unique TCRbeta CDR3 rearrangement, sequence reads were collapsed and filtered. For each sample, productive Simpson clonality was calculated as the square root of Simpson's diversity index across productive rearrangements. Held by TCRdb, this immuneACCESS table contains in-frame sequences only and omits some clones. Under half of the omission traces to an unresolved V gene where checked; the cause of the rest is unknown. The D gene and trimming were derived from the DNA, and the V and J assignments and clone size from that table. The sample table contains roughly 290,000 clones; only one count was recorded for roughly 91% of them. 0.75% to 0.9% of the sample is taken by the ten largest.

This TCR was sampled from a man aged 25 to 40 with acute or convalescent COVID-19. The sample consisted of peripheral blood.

The base sequence is TGTGCCAGCAGCCCTGGGGCTCCAGTGGGGGGCTACACCTTC. Its translation is CASSPGAPVGGYTF. The chain links TRBV7-9 with TRBJ1-2; the D region possibly corresponds to TRBD1 (5 bases align). CDR1 and CDR2 are drawn from the germline V gene (reference sequence): SEHNR, FQNEAQ. V is cut by 5 bases and J by 8 bases, and the space between the germline ends is 18 bases. CDR3 length: 14 amino acids, cysteine to phenylalanine. CDR3 DNA is the only sequence kept; it has 42 bases, read in frame from the first base. When the CDR3 is completed using the reference TRBV7-9 and TRBJ1-2 genes on either side, the full variable domain is DTGVSQNPRHKITKRGQNVTFRCDPISEHNRLYWYRQTLGQGPEFLTYFQNEAQLEKSRLLSDRFSAERPKGSFSTLEIQRTEQGDSAMYLCASSPGAPVGGYTFGSGTRLTVV.